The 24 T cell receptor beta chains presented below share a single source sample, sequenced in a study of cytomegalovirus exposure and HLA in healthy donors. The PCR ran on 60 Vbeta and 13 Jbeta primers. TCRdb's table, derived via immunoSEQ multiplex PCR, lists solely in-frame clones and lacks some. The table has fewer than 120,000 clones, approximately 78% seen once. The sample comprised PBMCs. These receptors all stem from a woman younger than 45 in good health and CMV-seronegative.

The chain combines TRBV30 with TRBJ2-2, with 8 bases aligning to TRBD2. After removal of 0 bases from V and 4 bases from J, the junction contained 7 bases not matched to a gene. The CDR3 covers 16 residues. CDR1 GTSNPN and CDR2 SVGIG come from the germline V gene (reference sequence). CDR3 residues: CAWSVRAGVGTGELFF. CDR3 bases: TGTGCCTGGAGTGTAAGAGCGGGAGTGGGCACCGGGGAGCTGTTTTTT.

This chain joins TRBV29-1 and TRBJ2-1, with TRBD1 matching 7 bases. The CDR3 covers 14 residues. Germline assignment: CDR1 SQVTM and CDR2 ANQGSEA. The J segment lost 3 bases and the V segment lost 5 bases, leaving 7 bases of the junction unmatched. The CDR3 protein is CSVTDRPIYNEQFF. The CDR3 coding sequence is TGCAGCGTTACGGACAGGCCCATCTACAATGAGCAGTTCTTC.

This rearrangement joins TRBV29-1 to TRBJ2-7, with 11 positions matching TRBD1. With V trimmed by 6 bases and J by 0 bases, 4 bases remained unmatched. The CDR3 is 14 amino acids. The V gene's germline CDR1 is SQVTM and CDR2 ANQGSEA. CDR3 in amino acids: CSVSGQGVSYEQYF. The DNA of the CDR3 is TGCAGCGTCTCGGGACAGGGGGTCTCCTACGAGCAGTACTTC.

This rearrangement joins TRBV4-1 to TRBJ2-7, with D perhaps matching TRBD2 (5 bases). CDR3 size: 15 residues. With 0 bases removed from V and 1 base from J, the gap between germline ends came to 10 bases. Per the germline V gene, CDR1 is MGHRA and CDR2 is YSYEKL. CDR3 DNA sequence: TGCGCCAGCAGCCAAGAACCGGGGATATCCTACGAGCAGTACTTC. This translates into CASSQEPGISYEQYF.

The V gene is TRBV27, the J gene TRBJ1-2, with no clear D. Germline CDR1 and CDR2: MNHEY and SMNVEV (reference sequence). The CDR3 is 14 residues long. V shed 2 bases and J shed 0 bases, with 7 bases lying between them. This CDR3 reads CASSLRQTNYGYTF. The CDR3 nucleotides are TGTGCCAGCAGTTTACGTCAGACTAACTATGGCTACACCTTC.

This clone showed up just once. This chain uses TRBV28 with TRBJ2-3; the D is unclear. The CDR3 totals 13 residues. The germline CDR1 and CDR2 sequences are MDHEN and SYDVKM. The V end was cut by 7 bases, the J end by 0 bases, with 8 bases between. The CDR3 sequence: CASNFVSTDTQYF. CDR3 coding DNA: TGTGCCAGCAATTTCGTCAGCACAGATACGCAGTATTTT.

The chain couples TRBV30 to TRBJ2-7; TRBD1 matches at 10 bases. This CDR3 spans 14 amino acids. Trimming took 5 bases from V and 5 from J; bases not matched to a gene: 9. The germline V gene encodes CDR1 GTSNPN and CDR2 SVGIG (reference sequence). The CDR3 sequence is CAWDRGQGVDEQYF. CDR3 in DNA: TGTGCCTGGGACCGTGGACAGGGGGTGGACGAGCAGTACTTC. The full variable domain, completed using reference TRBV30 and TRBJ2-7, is SQTIHQWPATLVQPVGSPLSLECTVEGTSNPNLYWYRQAAGRGLQLLFYSVGIGQISSEVPQNLSASRPQDRQFILSSKKLLLSDSGFYLCAWDRGQGVDEQYFGPGTRLTVT.

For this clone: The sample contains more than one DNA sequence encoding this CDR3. The CDR3 spells CASSYSGGPYEQYF. The CDR3 DNA sequence: TGTGCCAGCAGTTACTCCGGGGGGCCCTACGAGCAGTACTTC. J is TRBJ2-7 and V is TRBV6-6; D might be TRBD2 (7 bases). CDR3 size: 14 residues. V was pared by 0 bases and J by 2 bases, with 8 bases between. Germline values: CDR1 MNHNY, CDR2 SVGAGI (reference sequence).

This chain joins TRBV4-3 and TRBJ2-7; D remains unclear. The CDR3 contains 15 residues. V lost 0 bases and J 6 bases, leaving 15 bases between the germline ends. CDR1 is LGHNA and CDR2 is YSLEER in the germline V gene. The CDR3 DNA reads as TGCGCCAGCAGCCAAGACTACAGCCTCGCCGGCGAGCAGTACTTC. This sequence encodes CASSQDYSLAGEQYF.

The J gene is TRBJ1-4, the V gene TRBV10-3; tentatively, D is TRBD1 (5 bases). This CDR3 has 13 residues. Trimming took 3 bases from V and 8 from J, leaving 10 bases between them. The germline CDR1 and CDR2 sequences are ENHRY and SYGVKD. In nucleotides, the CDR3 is TGTGCCATCAGTGACAGGGTAGGAGAAAAACTGTTTTTT. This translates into CAISDRVGEKLFF.

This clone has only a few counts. In nucleotides, the CDR3 is TGCGCCAGCAGCCAAGTTGGACAGGCACTGTGGGAGCAGTACTTC. Translation: CASSQVGQALWEQYF. This sequence joins TRBV4-3 and TRBJ2-7; 7 bases map to TRBD1. V shed 1 base, J shed 7 bases, and the junction held 10 bases outside the gene matches. CDR1 and CDR2 from the germline V gene are LGHNA and YSLEER. This CDR3 comprises 15 residues.

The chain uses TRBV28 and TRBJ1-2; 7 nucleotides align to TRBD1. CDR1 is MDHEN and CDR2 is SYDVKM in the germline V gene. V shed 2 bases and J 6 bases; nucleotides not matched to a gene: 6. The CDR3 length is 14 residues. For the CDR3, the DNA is TGTGCCAGCAGTTTACCCAGAGGACAGGATGGCTACACCTTC. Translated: CASSLPRGQDGYTF.

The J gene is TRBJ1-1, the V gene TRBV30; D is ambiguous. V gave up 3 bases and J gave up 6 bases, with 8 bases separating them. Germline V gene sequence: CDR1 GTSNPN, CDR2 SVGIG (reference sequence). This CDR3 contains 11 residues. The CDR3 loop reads CAWSGGSEAFF. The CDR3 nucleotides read TGTGCCTGGAGCGGAGGTTCTGAAGCTTTCTTT.

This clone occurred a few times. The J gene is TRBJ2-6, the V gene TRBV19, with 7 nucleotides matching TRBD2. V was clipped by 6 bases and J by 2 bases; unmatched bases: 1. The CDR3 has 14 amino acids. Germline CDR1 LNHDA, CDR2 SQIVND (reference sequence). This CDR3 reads CASRAGAGANVLTF. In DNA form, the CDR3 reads TGTGCCAGTAGGGCGGGGGCTGGGGCCAACGTCCTGACTTTC.

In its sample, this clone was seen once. CDR3 region: CASEPSRGQGTGELFF. The CDR3 region has the DNA TGCGCCAGCGAACCCTCTAGGGGACAGGGTACCGGGGAGCTGTTTTTT. This sequence joins TRBV4-1 and TRBJ2-2, with TRBD1 matching 9 bases. Germline V gene sequence: CDR1 MGHRA, CDR2 YSYEKL. The CDR3 sequence is 16 residues long. The J segment lost 5 bases and the V segment lost 8 bases, leaving 12 bases of the junction unmatched.

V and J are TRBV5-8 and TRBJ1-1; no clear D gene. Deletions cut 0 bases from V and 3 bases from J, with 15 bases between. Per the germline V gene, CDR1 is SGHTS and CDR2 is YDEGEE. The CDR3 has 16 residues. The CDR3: CASSLAREAGDTEAFF. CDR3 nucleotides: TGTGCCAGCAGCTTGGCCCGAGAGGCCGGGGACACTGAAGCTTTCTTT.

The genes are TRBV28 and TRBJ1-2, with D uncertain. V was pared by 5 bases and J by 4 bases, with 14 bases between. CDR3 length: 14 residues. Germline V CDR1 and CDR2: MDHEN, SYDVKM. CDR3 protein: CASSVVIRGYGYTF. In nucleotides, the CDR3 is TGTGCCAGCAGTGTCGTAATCCGGGGCTATGGCTACACCTTC.

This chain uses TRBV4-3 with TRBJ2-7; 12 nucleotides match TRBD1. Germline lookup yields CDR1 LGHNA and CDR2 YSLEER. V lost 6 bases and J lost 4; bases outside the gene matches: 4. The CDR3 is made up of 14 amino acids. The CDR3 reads CASRRDRGLYEQYF. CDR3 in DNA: TGCGCCAGCAGACGGGACAGGGGGCTGTACGAGCAGTACTTC.

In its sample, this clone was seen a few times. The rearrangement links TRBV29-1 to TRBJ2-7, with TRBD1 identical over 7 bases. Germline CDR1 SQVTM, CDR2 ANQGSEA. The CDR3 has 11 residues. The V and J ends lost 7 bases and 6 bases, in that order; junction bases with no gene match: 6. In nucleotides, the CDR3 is TGCAGCGCACGGACAGGCCCCGAGCAGTACTTC. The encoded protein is CSARTGPEQYF.

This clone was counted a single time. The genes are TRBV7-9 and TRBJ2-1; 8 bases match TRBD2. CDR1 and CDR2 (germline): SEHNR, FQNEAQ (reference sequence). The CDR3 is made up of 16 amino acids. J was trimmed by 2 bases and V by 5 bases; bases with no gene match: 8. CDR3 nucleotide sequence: TGTGCCAGCAGCCCCAAGGGCGGGAGGACCTACAATGAGCAGTTCTTC. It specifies CASSPKGGRTYNEQFF.

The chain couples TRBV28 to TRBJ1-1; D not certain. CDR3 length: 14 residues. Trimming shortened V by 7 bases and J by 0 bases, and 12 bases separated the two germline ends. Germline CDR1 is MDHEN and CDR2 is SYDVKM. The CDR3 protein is CASTLLALNTEAFF. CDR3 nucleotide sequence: TGTGCCAGCACCCTTCTAGCCCTGAACACTGAAGCTTTCTTT.

DNA of the CDR3: TGTGCCAGCAGCCTGAGGGGGAGCAATCAGCCCCAGCATTTT. Protein: CASSLRGSNQPQHF. The chain has TRBV7-2 and TRBJ1-5; tentatively, D is TRBD1 (6 bases). V was shortened by 5 bases and J by 1 base, with 9 bases between the two germline ends. The CDR3 covers 14 residues. Germline CDR1 and CDR2: SGHTA and FQGNSA.

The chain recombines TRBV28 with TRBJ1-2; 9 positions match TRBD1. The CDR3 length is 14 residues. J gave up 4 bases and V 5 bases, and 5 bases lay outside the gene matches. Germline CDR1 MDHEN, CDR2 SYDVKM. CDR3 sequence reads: CASSGYRGPYGYTF. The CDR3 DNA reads TGTGCCAGCAGTGGGTACAGGGGGCCCTATGGCTACACCTTC.

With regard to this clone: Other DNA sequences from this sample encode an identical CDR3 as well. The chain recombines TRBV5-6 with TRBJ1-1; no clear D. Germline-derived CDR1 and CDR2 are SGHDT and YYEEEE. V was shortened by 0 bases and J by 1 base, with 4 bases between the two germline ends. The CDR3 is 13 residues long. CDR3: CASSLGGNTEAFF. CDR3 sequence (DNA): TGTGCCAGCAGCTTGGGAGGGAACACTGAAGCTTTCTTT. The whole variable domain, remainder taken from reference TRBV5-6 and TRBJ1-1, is DAGVTQSPTHLIKTRGQQVTLRCSPKSGHDTVSWYQQALGQGPQFIFQYYEEEERQRGNFPDRFSGHQFPNYSSELNVNALLLGDSALYLCASSLGGNTEAFFGQGTRLTVV.